One T cell receptor (beta chain) is described in this entry. Compared with germline, one end of the junction differs, possibly owing to a read error. This specimen belongs to a study of molecular identifiers for immune sequencing clone quantification. CDR3 size: 15 residues. It was with previously described methods and listed TCR primers that bulk TCR libraries were made. Each CDR3 protein is one row after TCRdb ran MiXCR on the PCR reads. The sample has roughly 300,000 distinct CDR3 sequences, roughly 23% seen once. The chain has TRBV12-3 or TRBV12-4 and TRBJ2-1; possibly TRBD2 for D (5 bases). The sample was naive CD8+ T cells from blood, with Jurkat cell RNA spiked in. The sample's subset: FACS-sorted CD8+CD4-CCR7+CD45RA+ naive T cells. This receptor was obtained from a human donor in good health. Some libraries in this study had Jurkat cell RNA spiked in. The CDR3 DNA sequence: TGTGCCAGCAGCCGTGGACTGTACAAAATAGATAAGCAATTCTTC. This gives the protein CASSRGLYKIDKQFF.